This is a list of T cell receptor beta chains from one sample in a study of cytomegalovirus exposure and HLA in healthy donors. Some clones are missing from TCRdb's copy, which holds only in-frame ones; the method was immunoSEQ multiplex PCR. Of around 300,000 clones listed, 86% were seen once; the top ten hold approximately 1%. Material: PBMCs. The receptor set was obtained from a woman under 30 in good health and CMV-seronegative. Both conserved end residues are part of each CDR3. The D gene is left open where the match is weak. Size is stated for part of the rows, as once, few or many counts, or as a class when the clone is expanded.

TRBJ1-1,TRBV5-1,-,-,CASGADMNTEAFF,TGCGCCAGCGGGGCCGACATGAACACTGAAGCTTTCTTT
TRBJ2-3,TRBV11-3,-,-,CASSPGLDYSTDTQYF,TGTGCCAGCAGCCCCGGACTCGACTATAGCACAGATACGCAGTATTTT
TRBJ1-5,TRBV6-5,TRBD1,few,CASSLGQVNQPQHF,TGTGCCAGCAGCCTGGGACAGGTCAATCAGCCCCAGCATTTT
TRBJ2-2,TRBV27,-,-,CASSLYSGGNTGELFF,TGTGCCAGCAGTTTATACTCCGGGGGGAACACCGGGGAGCTGTTTTTT
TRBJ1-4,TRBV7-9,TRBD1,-,CASSLRGQGEKLFF,TGTGCCAGCAGCTTAAGGGGACAGGGTGAAAAACTGTTTTTT
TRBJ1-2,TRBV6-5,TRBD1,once,CASSYRGTGGYGYTF,TGTGCCAGCAGTTACCGGGGGACAGGGGGCTATGGCTACACCTTC
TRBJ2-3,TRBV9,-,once,CASSVYQGTDTQYF,TGTGCCAGCAGCGTATACCAGGGCACAGATACGCAGTATTTT
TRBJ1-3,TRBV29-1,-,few,CSVEDGGRSSGNTIYF,TGCAGCGTTGAAGATGGTGGGAGAAGCTCTGGAAACACCATATATTTT
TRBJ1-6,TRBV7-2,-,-,CASSLGKGTGYNSPLHF,TGTGCCAGCAGCTTAGGGAAGGGCACGGGGTATAATTCACCCCTCCACTTT
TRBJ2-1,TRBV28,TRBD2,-,CASSTRLAGGRNNEQFF,TGTGCCAGCAGTACAAGACTAGCGGGGGGGCGGAACAATGAGCAGTTCTTC
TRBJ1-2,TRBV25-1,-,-,CASSEYIRDGYTF,TGTGCCAGCAGTGAATATATCCGGGATGGCTACACCTTC
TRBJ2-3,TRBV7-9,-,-,CASKRHVTDTQYF,TGTGCCAGCAAAAGACACGTCACAGATACGCAGTATTTT
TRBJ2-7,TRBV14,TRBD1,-,CASSPRLGTGASYEQYF,TGTGCCAGCAGCCCTCGCCTCGGGACAGGGGCCTCCTACGAGCAGTACTTC
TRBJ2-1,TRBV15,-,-,CATSRDVSNNEQFF,TGTGCCACCAGCAGAGATGTTTCCAACAATGAGCAGTTCTTC
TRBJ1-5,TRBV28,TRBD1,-,CASSGTGRGNQPQHF,TGTGCCAGCAGTGGGACAGGGAGAGGCAATCAGCCCCAGCATTTT
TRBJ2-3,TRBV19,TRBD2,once,CASSISSGGMSDTQYF,TGTGCCAGTAGTATTTCGAGCGGGGGGATGTCCGATACGCAGTATTTT
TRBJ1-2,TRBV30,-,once,CAWKRGGYGYTF,TGTGCCTGGAAGAGAGGAGGGTATGGCTACACCTTC
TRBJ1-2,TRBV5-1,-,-,CASRLSGVSPGYTF,TGCGCCAGCAGACTCTCGGGGGTTTCACCTGGCTACACCTTC